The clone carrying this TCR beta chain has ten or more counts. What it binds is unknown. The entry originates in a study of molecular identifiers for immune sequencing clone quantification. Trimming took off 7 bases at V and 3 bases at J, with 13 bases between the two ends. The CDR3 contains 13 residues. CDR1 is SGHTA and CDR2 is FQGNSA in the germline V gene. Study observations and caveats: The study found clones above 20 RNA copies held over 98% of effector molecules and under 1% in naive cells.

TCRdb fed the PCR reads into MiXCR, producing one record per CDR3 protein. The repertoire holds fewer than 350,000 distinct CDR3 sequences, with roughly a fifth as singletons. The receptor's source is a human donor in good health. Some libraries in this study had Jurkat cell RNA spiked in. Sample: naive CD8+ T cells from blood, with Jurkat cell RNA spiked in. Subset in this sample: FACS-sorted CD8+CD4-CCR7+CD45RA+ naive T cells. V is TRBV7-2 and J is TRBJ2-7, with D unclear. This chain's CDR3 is CASTWTEHYEQYF. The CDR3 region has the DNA TGTGCCAGCACCTGGACCGAGCACTACGAGCAGTACTTC.